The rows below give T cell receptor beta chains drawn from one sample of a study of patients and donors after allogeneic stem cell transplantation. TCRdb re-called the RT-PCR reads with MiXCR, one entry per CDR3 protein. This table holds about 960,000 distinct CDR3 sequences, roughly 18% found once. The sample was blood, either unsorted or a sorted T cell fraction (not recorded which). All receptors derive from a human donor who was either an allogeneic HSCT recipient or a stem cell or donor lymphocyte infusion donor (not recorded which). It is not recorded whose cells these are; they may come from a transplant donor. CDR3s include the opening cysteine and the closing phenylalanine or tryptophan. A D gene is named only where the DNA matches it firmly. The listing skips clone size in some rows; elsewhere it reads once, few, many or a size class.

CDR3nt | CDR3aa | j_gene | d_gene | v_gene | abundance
TGTGCCAGCAGCGTAGTGCCCAGCACCTATGGAGATACGCAGTATTTT | CASSVVPSTYGDTQYF | TRBJ2-3 | NA | TRBV9 | NA
TGCGCCAGCAGCTGGAGCGATGGCTCCTACAATGAGCAGTTCTTC | CASSWSDGSYNEQFF | TRBJ2-1 | NA | TRBV5-1 | NA
TGTGCCAGCAATACACAGAGCTCCTATAATTCACCCCTCCACTTT | CASNTQSSYNSPLHF | TRBJ1-6 | NA | TRBV25-1 | few
TGTGCCAGCAGCCTAGGGGTTCCTGGAAACACCATATATTTT | CASSLGVPGNTIYF | TRBJ1-3 | NA | TRBV12-3/TRBV12-4 | NA
TGCGCCAGCAGCTTGGTTAGCGGGGGACACATAGATACGCAGTATTTT | CASSLVSGGHIDTQYF | TRBJ2-3 | TRBD2 | TRBV5-1 | few
TGCAGTGCTCCCGGGAAAGGAGAATATGGCTACACCTTC | CSAPGKGEYGYTF | TRBJ1-2 | NA | TRBV20-1 | NA
TGCGCCAGCAGCTTGTACGACCGACAGAACACCATATATTTT | CASSLYDRQNTIYF | TRBJ1-3 | NA | TRBV5-1 | NA
TGTGCCAGCAGCGCCCGGACAGGGACTCCCTACGAGCAGTACTTC | CASSARTGTPYEQYF | TRBJ2-7 | TRBD1 | TRBV9 | few
TGTGCCAGCAGGTGCGTAGGGTGCTACGAGCAGTACTTC | CASRCVGCYEQYF | TRBJ2-7 | NA | TRBV14 | once
TGTGCCAGCAGTTCAGATAGGAGGGGGGTGGGCCCCTACGAGCAGTACTTC | CASSSDRRGVGPYEQYF | TRBJ2-7 | NA | TRBV12-3/TRBV12-4 | few
TGTGCCAGCAGCTTGCCCCGGGGGACGGTCCCCGGGGAGCTGTTTTTT | CASSLPRGTVPGELFF | TRBJ2-2 | NA | TRBV5-6 | few
TGCGCCAGCAGCTTGGATGGGGGGCCCTATGGCTACACCTTC | CASSLDGGPYGYTF | TRBJ1-2 | NA | TRBV5-1 | NA
TGCAGCGTTGATCGGGACAGGGCCACCGGGGAGCTGTTTTTT | CSVDRDRATGELFF | TRBJ2-2 | TRBD1 | TRBV29-1 | NA
TGCGCCAGCAGCTTGGCCCAGCGGCTCTCCTACAATGAGCAGTTCTTC | CASSLAQRLSYNEQFF | TRBJ2-1 | NA | TRBV5-1 | NA
TGTGCCAGCAGTTACTCGGGGGTGTGGGCGAACACCGGGGAGCTGTTTTTT | CASSYSGVWANTGELFF | TRBJ2-2 | NA | TRBV6-5 | NA
TGCAGTGCTAGAGATGGGAATCAGCCCCAGCATTTT | CSARDGNQPQHF | TRBJ1-5 | NA | TRBV20-1 | many
TGTGCCAGCAGTGACCGGGCCCTCACTGAAGCTTTCTTT | CASSDRALTEAFF | TRBJ1-1 | NA | TRBV25-1 | few
TGTGCCAGCAGTTTCCTTTGGGGGGACAATGAGCAGTTCTTC | CASSFLWGDNEQFF | TRBJ2-1 | NA | TRBV27 | many
TGCAGCGTTCGCAGGACAGACAAAAGGACTGAAGCTTTCTTT | CSVRRTDKRTEAFF | TRBJ1-1 | NA | TRBV29-1 | many
TGTGCCAGCAGAGGCTCATCTGTAGGGCGCTACGAGCAGTACTTC | CASRGSSVGRYEQYF | TRBJ2-7 | NA | TRBV12-3/TRBV12-4 | few
TGTGCCAGCAGTTTATTAGGGTTATGTTGGGAGCAGTACTTC | CASSLLGLCWEQYF | TRBJ2-7 | NA | TRBV27 | NA
TGTGCCAGCAGCCCGAATTTGGGGTCACCCCTCCACTTT | CASSPNLGSPLHF | TRBJ1-6 | NA | TRBV7-2 | NA
TGTGCCACCAGCAGAGGGGGAAGCTCTGGGGCCAACGTCCTGACTTTC | CATSRGGSSGANVLTF | TRBJ2-6 | NA | TRBV15 | NA
TGCAGCGTATCAAGGGGGCTTGATGGCTACACCTTC | CSVSRGLDGYTF | TRBJ1-2 | TRBD1 | TRBV29-1 | many
TGTGCCAGCAGTGACTCGAAAACAGGCACTGAAGCTTTCTTT | CASSDSKTGTEAFF | TRBJ1-1 | NA | TRBV6-4 | many
TGTGCCTGGAGTCCTCACGGTGGCACTGAAGCTTTCTTT | CAWSPHGGTEAFF | TRBJ1-1 | NA | TRBV30 | few
TGTGCCAGCAGTTTAGGGATAGGGCGGGGATACGATGGCTACACCTTC | CASSLGIGRGYDGYTF | TRBJ1-2 | NA | TRBV27 | few
TGTGCCAGCAGCCCAACGATGACAGGTTCCTACGAGCAGTACTTC | CASSPTMTGSYEQYF | TRBJ2-7 | NA | TRBV12-3/TRBV12-4 | NA
TGTGCCAGCAGCTTAGCGGTGTCAGCGGCATTCTACGAGCAGTACTTC | CASSLAVSAAFYEQYF | TRBJ2-7 | NA | TRBV7-8 | few
TGTGCCAGCAGTGACCCCACCGGGACAGAACCCTACGAGCAGTACTTC | CASSDPTGTEPYEQYF | TRBJ2-7 | TRBD1 | TRBV2 | NA
TGTGCCAGCAGTTACTCGGGGGGGACGGTGAACACTGAAGCTTTCTTT | CASSYSGGTVNTEAFF | TRBJ1-1 | NA | TRBV6-5 | NA
TGCGCCAGCAGCCAGGTGGGGGCCAATCAGCCCCAGCATTTT | CASSQVGANQPQHF | TRBJ1-5 | NA | TRBV5-1 | few
TGTGCCAGCAGCTTAGTAGGGGGTGGTTCACCCCTCCACTTT | CASSLVGGGSPLHF | TRBJ1-6 | NA | TRBV7-2 | few
TGTGCCAGCAGTTTATGGCCTCGCGGGACAGGGGGAGGCAATGAGCAGTTCTTC | CASSLWPRGTGGGNEQFF | TRBJ2-1 | TRBD1 | TRBV27 | few
TGTGCCAGCTCACGGCGGGGGACAGGTTTGGGCTACACCTTC | CASSRRGTGLGYTF | TRBJ1-2 | TRBD1 | TRBV18 | NA
TGTGCCAGCAGCCGGGCTGCGGGAGGGGAATTAGCACAGTATTTT | CASSRAAGGELAQYF | TRBJ2-3 | TRBD2 | TRBV6-2/TRBV6-3 | NA
TGTGCCACCAGCACGGGGACAGCTAATGAGCAGTTCTTC | CATSTGTANEQFF | TRBJ2-1 | TRBD1 | TRBV15 | NA
TGTGCCAGCAGATTAGGGATGGCCGATACTGAAGCTTTCTTT | CASRLGMADTEAFF | TRBJ1-1 | NA | TRBV6-2/TRBV6-3 | few
TGTGCCAGCAGCTTAGGAACAGGGTATAATCAGCCCCAGCATTTT | CASSLGTGYNQPQHF | TRBJ1-5 | NA | TRBV7-6 | many
TGCGCCAGCAGCCCCCAGGGGGGTTACTATGGCTACACCTTC | CASSPQGGYYGYTF | TRBJ1-2 | TRBD1 | TRBV5-1 | few
TGTGCCACCAGTGATTCAGCGGGATTTCAAGAGACCCAGTACTTC | CATSDSAGFQETQYF | TRBJ2-5 | TRBD2 | TRBV24-1 | NA